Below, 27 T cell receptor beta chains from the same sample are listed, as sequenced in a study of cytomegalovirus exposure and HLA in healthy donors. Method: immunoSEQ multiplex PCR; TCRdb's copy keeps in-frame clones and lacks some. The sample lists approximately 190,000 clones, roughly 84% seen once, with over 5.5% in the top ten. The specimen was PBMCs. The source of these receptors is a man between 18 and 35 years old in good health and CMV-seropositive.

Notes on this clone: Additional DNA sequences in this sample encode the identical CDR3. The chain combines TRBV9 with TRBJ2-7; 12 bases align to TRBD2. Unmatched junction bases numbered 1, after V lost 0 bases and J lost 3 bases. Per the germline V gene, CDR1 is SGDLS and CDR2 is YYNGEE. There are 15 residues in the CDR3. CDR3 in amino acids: CASSVGLAGDYEQYF. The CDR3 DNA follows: TGTGCCAGCAGCGTAGGACTAGCGGGAGACTACGAGCAGTACTTC.

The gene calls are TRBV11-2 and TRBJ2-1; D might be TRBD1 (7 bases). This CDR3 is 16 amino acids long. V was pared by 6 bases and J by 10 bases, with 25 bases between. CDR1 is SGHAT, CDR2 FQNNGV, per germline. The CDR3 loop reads CASREGRGRGHGEQFF. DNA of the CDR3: TGTGCCAGCAGGGAGGGAAGGGGGCGCGGGCATGGGGAGCAGTTCTTC.

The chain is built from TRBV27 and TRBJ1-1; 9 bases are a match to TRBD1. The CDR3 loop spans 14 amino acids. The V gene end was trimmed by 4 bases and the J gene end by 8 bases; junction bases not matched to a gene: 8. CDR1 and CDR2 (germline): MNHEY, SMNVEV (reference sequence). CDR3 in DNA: TGTGCCAGCAGTTCCCCCGTAGGACAGGGGGAAGCTTTCTTT. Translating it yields CASSSPVGQGEAFF.

The CDR3 loop is CASSLSRAGGLYEQYF. CDR3 nucleotides: TGTGCCAGCAGTTTATCCCGAGCGGGAGGGCTCTACGAGCAGTACTTC. The genes are TRBV28 and TRBJ2-7, with TRBD2 matching over 10 bases. The CDR3 runs 16 residues. V trimming: 1 base; J trimming: 3 bases; junction bases outside the gene matches: 6. The germline V gene encodes CDR1 MDHEN and CDR2 SYDVKM. Complete variable domain (other parts from reference TRBV28 and TRBJ2-7): DVKVTQSSRYLVKRTGEKVFLECVQDMDHENMFWYRQDPGLGLRLIYFSYDVKMKEKGDIPEGYSVSREKKERFSLILESASTNQTSMYLCASSLSRAGGLYEQYFGPGTRLTVT.

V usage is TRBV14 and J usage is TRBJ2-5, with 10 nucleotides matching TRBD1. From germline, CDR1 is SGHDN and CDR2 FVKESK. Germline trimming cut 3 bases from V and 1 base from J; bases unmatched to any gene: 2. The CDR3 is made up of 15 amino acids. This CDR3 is CASSQWDRGQETQYF. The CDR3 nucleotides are TGTGCCAGCAGCCAGTGGGACAGGGGCCAAGAGACCCAGTACTTC. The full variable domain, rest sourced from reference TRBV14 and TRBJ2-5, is EAGVTQFPSHSVIEKGQTVTLRCDPISGHDNLYWYRRVMGKEIKFLLHFVKESKQDESGMPNNRFLAERTGGTYSTLKVQPAELEDSGVYFCASSQWDRGQETQYFGPGTRLLVL.

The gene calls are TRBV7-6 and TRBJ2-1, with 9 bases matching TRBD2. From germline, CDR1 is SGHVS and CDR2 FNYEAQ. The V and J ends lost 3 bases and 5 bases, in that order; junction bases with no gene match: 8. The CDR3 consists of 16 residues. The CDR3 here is CASSFLGLAGDNEQFF. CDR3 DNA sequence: TGTGCCAGCAGCTTTCTGGGGTTAGCGGGAGACAATGAGCAGTTCTTC.

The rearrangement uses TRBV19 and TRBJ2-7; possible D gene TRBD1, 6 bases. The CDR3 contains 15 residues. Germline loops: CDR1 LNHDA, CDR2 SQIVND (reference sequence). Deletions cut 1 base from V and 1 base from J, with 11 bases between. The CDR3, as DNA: TGTGCCAGTAGTATAGGGGACATCGGGTCCTACGAGCAGTACTTC. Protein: CASSIGDIGSYEQYF.

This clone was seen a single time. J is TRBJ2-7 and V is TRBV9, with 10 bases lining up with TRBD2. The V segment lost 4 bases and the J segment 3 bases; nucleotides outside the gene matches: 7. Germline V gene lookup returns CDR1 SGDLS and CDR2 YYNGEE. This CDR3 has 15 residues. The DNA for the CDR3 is TGTGCCAGCAGCCCGAGCGGGGGGGCCAACTACGAGCAGTACTTC. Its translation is CASSPSGGANYEQYF. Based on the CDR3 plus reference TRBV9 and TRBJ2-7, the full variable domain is DSGVTQTPKHLITATGQRVTLRCSPRSGDLSVYWYQQSLDQGLQFLIQYYNGEERAKGNILERFSAQQFPDLHSELNLSSLELGDSALYFCASSPSGGANYEQYFGPGTRLTVT.

CDR3 sequence reads: CARGAVYQETQYF. Here the CDR3 DNA reads TGTGCCAGAGGAGCGGTGTACCAAGAGACCCAGTACTTC. This rearrangement joins TRBV6-4 to TRBJ2-5; tentative D call: TRBD2 (5 bases). Deletions cut 9 bases from V and 0 bases from J, with 11 bases between. Germline V gene data show CDR1 as MRHNA and CDR2 as SNTAGT. This CDR3 comprises 13 residues.

CDR3 DNA sequence: TGTGCCAGCAGCTTAGGGAGAACCTACGAGCAGTACTTC. Encoded protein: CASSLGRTYEQYF. The rearrangement uses TRBV7-7 and TRBJ2-7; the D is unclear. The germline gives CDR1 SSHAT, CDR2 FNYEAQ (reference sequence). The CDR3 is 13 residues long. Deletions cut 1 base from V and 2 bases from J, with 6 bases between. Drawing the rest from reference TRBV7-7 and TRBJ2-7, the complete variable domain is GAGVSQSPRYKVTKRGQDVTLRCDPISSHATLYWYQQALGQGPEFLTYFNYEAQPDKSGLPSDRFSAERPEGSISTLTIQRTEQRDSAMYRCASSLGRTYEQYFGPGTRLTVT.

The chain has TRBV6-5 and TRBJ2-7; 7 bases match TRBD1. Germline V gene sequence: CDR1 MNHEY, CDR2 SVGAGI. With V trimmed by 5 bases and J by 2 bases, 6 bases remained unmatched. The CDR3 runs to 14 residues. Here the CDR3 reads CASSLRQGPYEQYF. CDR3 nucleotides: TGTGCCAGCAGTCTCCGACAGGGACCCTACGAGCAGTACTTC.

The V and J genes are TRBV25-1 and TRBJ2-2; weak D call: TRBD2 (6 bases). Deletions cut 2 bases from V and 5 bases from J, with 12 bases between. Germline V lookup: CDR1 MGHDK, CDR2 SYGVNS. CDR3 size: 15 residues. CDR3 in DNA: TGTGCCAGCAGTGAAGATGGAGGAGGGACCGGGGAGCTGTTTTTT. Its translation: CASSEDGGGTGELFF.

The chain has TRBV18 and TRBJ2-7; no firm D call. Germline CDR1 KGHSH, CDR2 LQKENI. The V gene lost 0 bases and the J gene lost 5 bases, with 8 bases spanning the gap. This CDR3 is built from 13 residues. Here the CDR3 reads CASSPPSRDEQYF. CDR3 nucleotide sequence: TGTGCCAGCTCACCACCGTCACGGGACGAGCAGTACTTC.

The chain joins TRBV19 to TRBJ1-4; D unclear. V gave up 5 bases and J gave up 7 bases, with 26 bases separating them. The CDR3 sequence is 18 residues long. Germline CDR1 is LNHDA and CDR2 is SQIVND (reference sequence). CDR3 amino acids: CASSPRGPARVLGEKLFF. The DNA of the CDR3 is TGTGCCAGTAGTCCAAGAGGCCCGGCGAGGGTCTTAGGTGAAAAACTGTTTTTT.

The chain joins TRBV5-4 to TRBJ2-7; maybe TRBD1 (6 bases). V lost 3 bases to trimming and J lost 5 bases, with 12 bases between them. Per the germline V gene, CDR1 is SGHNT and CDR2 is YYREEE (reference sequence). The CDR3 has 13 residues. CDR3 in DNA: TGTGCCAGCAGCTGGAAGGGACAAAACGAGCAGTACTTC. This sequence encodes CASSWKGQNEQYF.

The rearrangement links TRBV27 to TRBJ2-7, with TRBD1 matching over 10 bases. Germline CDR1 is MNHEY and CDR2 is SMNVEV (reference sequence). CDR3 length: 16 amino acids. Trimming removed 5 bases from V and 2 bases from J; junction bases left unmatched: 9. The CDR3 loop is CASSPGTGTGAYEQYF. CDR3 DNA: TGTGCCAGCAGTCCCGGTACCGGGACAGGGGCCTACGAGCAGTACTTC.

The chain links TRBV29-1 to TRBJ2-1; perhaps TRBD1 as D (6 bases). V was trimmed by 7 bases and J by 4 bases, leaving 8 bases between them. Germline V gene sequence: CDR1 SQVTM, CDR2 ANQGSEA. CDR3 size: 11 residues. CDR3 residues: CSGGQYNEQFF. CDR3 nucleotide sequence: TGCAGCGGCGGACAGTACAATGAGCAGTTCTTC.

The CDR3 bases are TGTGCCGGTAAAAAGGGACAGGGGGCGGATTACGAGCAGTACTTC. As protein: CAGKKGQGADYEQYF. The V gene is TRBV28, the J gene TRBJ2-7; 12 positions agree with TRBD1. Per the germline V gene, CDR1 is MDHEN and CDR2 is SYDVKM. V gave up 11 bases and J gave up 4 bases; unmatched junction bases: 12. The CDR3 extends over 15 amino acids.

The CDR3 here is CASSLEGGTSGFVDTQYF. The CDR3 coding sequence is TGTGCCAGCAGTTTAGAGGGGGGGACTAGCGGATTTGTGGATACGCAGTATTTT. The chain recombines TRBV27 with TRBJ2-3; 11 bases agree with TRBD2. Germline V gene data show CDR1 as MNHEY and CDR2 as SMNVEV (reference sequence). V gave up 2 bases and J gave up 6 bases; unmatched junction bases: 13. This CDR3 is built from 18 residues.

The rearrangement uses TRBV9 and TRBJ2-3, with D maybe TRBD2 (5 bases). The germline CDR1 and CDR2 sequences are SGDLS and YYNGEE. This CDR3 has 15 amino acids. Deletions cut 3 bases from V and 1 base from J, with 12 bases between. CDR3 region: CASSALGAGTDTQYF. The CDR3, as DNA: TGTGCCAGCAGCGCCCTGGGAGCTGGCACAGATACGCAGTATTTT.

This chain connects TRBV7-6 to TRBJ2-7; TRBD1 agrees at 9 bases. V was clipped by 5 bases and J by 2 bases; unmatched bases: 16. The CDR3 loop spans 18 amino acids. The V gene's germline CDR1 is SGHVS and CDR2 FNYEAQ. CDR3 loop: CASSQKPSSGQGTYEQYF. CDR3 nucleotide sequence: TGTGCCAGCAGCCAAAAACCGTCGTCGGGACAGGGTACCTACGAGCAGTACTTC.

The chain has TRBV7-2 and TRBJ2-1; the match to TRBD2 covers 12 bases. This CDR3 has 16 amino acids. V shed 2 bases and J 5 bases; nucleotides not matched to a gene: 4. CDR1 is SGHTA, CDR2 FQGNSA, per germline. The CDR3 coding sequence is TGTGCCAGCAGCTTAAGACTAGCGGGGGACGACAATGAGCAGTTCTTC. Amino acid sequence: CASSLRLAGDDNEQFF.

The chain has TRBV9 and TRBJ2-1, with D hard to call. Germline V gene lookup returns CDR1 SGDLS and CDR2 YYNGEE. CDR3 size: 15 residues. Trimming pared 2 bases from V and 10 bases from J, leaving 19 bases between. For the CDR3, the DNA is TGTGCCAGCAGCGTCGCCTCCCTAGAAGCTAACGAGCAGTTCTTC. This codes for CASSVASLEANEQFF. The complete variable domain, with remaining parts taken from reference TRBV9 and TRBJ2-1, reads DSGVTQTPKHLITATGQRVTLRCSPRSGDLSVYWYQQSLDQGLQFLIQYYNGEERAKGNILERFSAQQFPDLHSELNLSSLELGDSALYFCASSVASLEANEQFFGPGTRLTVL.

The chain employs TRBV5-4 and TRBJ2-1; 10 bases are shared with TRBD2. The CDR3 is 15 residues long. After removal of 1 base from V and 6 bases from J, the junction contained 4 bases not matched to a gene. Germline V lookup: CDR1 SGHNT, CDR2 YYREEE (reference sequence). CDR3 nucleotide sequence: TGTGCCAGCAGCTTGAATCCTAGCGGGAGCAATGAGCAGTTCTTC. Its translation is CASSLNPSGSNEQFF.

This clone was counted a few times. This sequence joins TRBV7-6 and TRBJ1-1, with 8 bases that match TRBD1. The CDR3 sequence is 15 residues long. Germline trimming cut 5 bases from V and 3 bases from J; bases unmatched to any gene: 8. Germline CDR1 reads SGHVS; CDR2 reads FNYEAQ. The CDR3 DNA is TGTGCCAGCAGCGGACCAGGGGGCAGGGACACTGAAGCTTTCTTT. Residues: CASSGPGGRDTEAFF.

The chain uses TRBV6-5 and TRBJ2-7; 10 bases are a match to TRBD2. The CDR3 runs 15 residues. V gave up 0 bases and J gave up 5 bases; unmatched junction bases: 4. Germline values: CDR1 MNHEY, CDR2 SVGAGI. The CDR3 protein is CASSYSLAGDNEQYF. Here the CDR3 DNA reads TGTGCCAGCAGTTACTCGCTAGCGGGAGATAACGAGCAGTACTTC.

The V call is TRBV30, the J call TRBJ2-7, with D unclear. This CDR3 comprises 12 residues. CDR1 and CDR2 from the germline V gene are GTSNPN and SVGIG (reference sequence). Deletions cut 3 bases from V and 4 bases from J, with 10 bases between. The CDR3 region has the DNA TGTGCCTGGAGCCGCCAGGTGTACGAGCAGTACTTC. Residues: CAWSRQVYEQYF.